A selection of T cell receptor beta chains follows, all from one sample in a study of OX40 agonist ivuxolimab in advanced cancers. Method: immunoSEQ multiplex PCR; TCRdb's copy keeps in-frame clones and lacks some. The sample includes roughly 65,000 clones, almost 90% of them seen just once. The sample in question was CD4+ or CD8+ T cells sorted from blood, obtained in a trial of the OX40 agonist ivuxolimab. The receptors derive from an adult with an advanced solid tumor such as melanoma, head and neck, liver or kidney cancer. CDR3s leave out the opening cysteine and the closing phenylalanine or tryptophan. Some rows have no size entry. The others give once, few or many, or a class for an expanded clone.

TRBV9	TRBJ1-1	.	ASHPGSD
TRBV7-2	TRBJ2-5	.	ASSVGGQETQY
TRBV27	TRBJ2-1	.	ASSFAALGTVSYNEQF
TRBV19	TRBJ1-1	.	ASSWAGGFVNTEAF
TRBV28	TRBJ1-2	.	ASRPWGDSSNYGYT
TRBV10-3	TRBJ2-7	.	AISSPGLAGGYEQY
TRBV11-1	TRBJ2-5	.	ASSYSNTQGRETQY
TRBV28	TRBJ1-2	few	ASRDSFYGYT
TRBV5-8	TRBJ1-5	.	ASSFGENQPQH
TRBV9	TRBJ2-1	.	ASSIRDGPNNEQF
TRBV20-1	TRBJ1-2	.	SARIRDGYT
TRBV19	TRBJ1-2	.	ASSIGRQYGYT
TRBV28	TRBJ2-7	few	ASSLRLAGVSDEQY
TRBV6-1	TRBJ1-2	.	ASSEGGGPRFYGYT
TRBV6-1	TRBJ1-2	.	ASKEGNYGYT
TRBV5-4	TRBJ2-1	.	ASSLTGRSYNEQF
TRBV7-2	TRBJ2-1	.	ASSLDPATYNEQF
TRBV6-5	TRBJ1-1	.	ASSYSSAEAF
TRBV4-2	TRBJ2-7	.	ASSQAMGESEQY
TRBV6-6	TRBJ1-1	.	ASSRTGANTEAF
TRBV6-1	TRBJ2-7	.	ASSAVGESYEQY
TRBV19	TRBJ1-5	few	ASSIWQLSSQPQH
TRBV4-3	TRBJ1-2	.	ASSQDPGANYGYT
TRBV5-8	TRBJ1-5	few	ASRPPWGRQPQH
TRBV9	TRBJ2-2	.	ASSVLSGELF
TRBV28	TRBJ2-1	.	ASSAHPLAFDEQF
TRBV5-4	TRBJ2-2	.	ASSLALGQGSNTGELF
TRBV2	TRBJ1-2	.	ASLWQDAGYT
TRBV18	TRBJ2-1	.	ASSPVAQINHNEQF
TRBV6-6	TRBJ2-7	.	ASSPGTPFEQY
TRBV15	TRBJ2-2	.	ATSRDRTAGELF
TRBV11-2	TRBJ2-1	.	ASSNGLAGGSHEQF
TRBV25-1	TRBJ2-7	.	ASKKGDSSYEQY
TRBV7-9	TRBJ2-3	.	ASSDSGRGDTQY
TRBV6-6	TRBJ1-2	.	ASSYRNYGYT
TRBV28	TRBJ1-5	.	ASGLFGASNQPQH
TRBV29-1	TRBJ2-6	.	SVGSGSGANVLT
TRBV2	TRBJ2-6	.	ASTRTIAGANVLT
TRBV6-5	TRBJ2-5	.	ASSYLGQSKETQY
TRBV21-1	TRBJ1-5	.	ARPTVCRLYSNQPQH
TRBV6-6	TRBJ2-1	.	ASSYRAYNEQF
TRBV7-2	TRBJ2-3	once	ASSPTGGADTQY
TRBV6-5	TRBJ2-7	.	ASSPIRGLPYEQY
TRBV5-1	TRBJ1-5	once	ASSKDSLNQPQH
TRBV11-2	TRBJ2-1	.	ASSPTGVTYNEQF
TRBV5-4	TRBJ1-5	.	ASSLYALSNQPQH
TRBV11-2	TRBJ2-3	.	ASSPPGGGSTDTQY
TRBV19	TRBJ1-5	.	ASSIRDSNQPQH
TRBV29-1	TRBJ1-5	.	SVCNQPQH
TRBV6-5	TRBJ1-1	.	ASSRDTANTEAF